The clone carrying this T cell receptor beta chain appeared many times. This CDR3 is 15 amino acids long. CDR1 is GTSNPN and CDR2 is SVGIG in the germline V gene (reference sequence). Trimming cost V 3 bases and J 5 bases; bases outside gene matches: 7. Amplification targeted TCR beta CDR3 regions from RNA transcripts. HTBI primers were employed in a first-round RT-PCR of the TCR CDR3. MiXCR, applied by TCRdb to the multiplex PCR reads, yields one record per CDR3 protein. The sample comprises 330,000 or so distinct CDR3 sequences, about a sixth of which are singletons, and roughly 15% rests with the top ten. The data belong to a study of T cells in Graves' hyperthyroidism and ophthalmopathy.

Sequencing was performed on blood. This TCR was sampled from a woman in her forties with Graves' ophthalmopathy. The V and J genes are TRBV30 and TRBJ2-2; 9 positions match TRBD2. The CDR3 coding sequence is TGTGCCTGGAGACTTAGCGGGAGCTGGACCGGGGAGCTGTTTTTT. It yields the protein CAWRLSGSWTGELFF.